This T cell receptor beta chain was observed in a study of shared clonotypes between healthy human individuals. Study-wide results and limits: Among the subsets, naive ones generally showed larger estimated richness than memory ones.

Naive CD8 isolation took CD45RO-negative cells positively selected for CCR7 and excluded terminally differentiated effector memory CD45RA+ cells. Those who donated, Caucasian adults without exception, all lived in Nashville, Tennessee. Turning to this clone: The antigen is not known.

The CDR3 is 18 residues long. With V trimmed by 1 base and J by 1 base, 8 bases remained unmatched. CDR1 is SGHDT, CDR2 YYEEEE, per germline. At a deep level, the assay was run. Generated by immunoSEQ multiplex PCR, the TCRdb table keeps only in-frame clones and is missing some. The sample holds about 2.1 million clones, approximately 94% seen once. The TCR originated in a man between 18 and 29 years old in good health. Some clones in this sample may be carry-over from other donors' samples. Sequencing input: naive CD8+ T cells from PBMCs. The chain uses TRBV5-6 and TRBJ2-2, with TRBD2 matching 9 bases. Written as DNA, the CDR3 is TGTGCCAGCAGCTTGCGGCTAGCGGGAACTTTGAACACCGGGGAGCTGTTTTTT. Residues: CASSLRLAGTLNTGELFF.